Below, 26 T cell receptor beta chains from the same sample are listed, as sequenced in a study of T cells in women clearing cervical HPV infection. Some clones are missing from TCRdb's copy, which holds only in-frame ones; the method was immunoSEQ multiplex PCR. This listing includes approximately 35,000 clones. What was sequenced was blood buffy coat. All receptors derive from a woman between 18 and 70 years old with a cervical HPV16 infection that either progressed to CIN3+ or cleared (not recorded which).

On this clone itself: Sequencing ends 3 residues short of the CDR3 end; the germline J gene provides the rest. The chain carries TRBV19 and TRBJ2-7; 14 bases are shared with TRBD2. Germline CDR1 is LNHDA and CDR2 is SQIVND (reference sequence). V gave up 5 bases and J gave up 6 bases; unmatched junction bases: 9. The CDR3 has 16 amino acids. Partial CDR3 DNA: TGTGCCAGTAGTCCCAGGACTAGCGGGGGGCTTCCCGAG. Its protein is CASSPRTSGGLPE. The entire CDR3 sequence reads CASSPRTSGGLPEQYF.

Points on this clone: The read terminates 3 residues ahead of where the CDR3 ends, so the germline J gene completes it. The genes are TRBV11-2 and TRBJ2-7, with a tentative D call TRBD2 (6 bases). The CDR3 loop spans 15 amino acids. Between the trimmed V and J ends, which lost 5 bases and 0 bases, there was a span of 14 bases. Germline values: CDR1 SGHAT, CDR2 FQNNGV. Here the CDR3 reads CASSPRVGGSYEQYF. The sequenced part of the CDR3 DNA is TGTGCCAGCAGCCCGCGGGTGGGGGGCTCCTACGAG.

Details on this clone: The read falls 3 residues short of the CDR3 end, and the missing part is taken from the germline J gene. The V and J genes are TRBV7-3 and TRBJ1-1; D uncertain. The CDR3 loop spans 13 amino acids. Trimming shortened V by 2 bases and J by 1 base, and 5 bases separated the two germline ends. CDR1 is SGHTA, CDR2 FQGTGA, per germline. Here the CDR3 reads CASSLAANTEAFF. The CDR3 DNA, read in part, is TGTGCCAGCAGCTTAGCGGCGAACACTGAA.

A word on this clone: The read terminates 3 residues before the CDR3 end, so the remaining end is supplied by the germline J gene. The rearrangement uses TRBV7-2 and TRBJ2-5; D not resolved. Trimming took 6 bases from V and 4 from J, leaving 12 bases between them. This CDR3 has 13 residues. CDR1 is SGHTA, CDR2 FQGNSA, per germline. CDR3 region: CASSDQERETQYF. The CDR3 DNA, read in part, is TGTGCCAGCAGTGATCAGGAACGAGAGACC.

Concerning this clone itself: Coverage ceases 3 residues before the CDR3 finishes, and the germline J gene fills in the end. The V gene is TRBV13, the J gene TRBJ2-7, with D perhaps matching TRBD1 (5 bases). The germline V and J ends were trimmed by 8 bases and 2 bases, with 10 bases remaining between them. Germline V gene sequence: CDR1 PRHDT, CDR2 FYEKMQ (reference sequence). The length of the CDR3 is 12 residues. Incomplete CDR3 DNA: TGTGCCAGCTCAGGACACACCTACGAG. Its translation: CASSGHTYE. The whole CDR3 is CASSGHTYEQYF.

The chain's CDR3 is CASSLVGDSYGYTF. CDR3 bases read: TGTGCCAGCAGCTTAGTAGGGGACAGCTATGGC. The rearrangement joins TRBV13 to TRBJ1-2; 7 nucleotides align to TRBD1. The read terminates 3 residues ahead of where the CDR3 ends, so the germline J gene completes it. Germline loops: CDR1 PRHDT, CDR2 FYEKMQ (reference sequence). CDR3 length: 14 amino acids. After removal of 1 base from V and 4 bases from J, the junction contained 3 bases not matched to a gene.

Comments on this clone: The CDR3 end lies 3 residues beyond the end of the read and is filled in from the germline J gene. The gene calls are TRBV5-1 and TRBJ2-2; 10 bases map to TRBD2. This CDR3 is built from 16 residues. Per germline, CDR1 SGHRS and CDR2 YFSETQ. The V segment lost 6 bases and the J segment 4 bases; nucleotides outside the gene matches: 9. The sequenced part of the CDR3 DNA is TGCGCCAGCACCCAGCGGGGGGGCCTAGGCACCGGGGAG. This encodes CASTQRGGLGTGE. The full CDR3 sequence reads CASTQRGGLGTGELFF.

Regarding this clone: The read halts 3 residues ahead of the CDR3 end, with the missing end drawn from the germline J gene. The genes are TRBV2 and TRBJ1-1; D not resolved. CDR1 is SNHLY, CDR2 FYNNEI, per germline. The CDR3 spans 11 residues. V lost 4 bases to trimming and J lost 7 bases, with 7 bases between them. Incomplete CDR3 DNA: TGTGCCAGCAGTGTAAGAGGTGAA. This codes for CASSVRGE. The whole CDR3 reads CASSVRGEAFF.

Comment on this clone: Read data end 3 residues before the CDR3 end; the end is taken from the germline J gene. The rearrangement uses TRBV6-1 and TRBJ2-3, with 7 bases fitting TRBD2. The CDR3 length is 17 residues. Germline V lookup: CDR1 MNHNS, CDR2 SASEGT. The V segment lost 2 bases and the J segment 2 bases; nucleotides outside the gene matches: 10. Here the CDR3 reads CASSERVGGYSTDTQYF. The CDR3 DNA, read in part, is TGTGCCAGCAGTGAAAGGGTCGGGGGGTATTCCACAGATACG.

CDR3 protein: CASSFLGPYNEQFF. The part of the CDR3 DNA that was read is TGTGCCAGCAGCTTCTTAGGGCCTTACAATGAG. J is TRBJ2-1 and V is TRBV7-2, with D hard to call. The read terminates 3 residues before the CDR3 end, so the remaining end is supplied by the germline J gene. The CDR3 loop spans 14 amino acids. CDR1 and CDR2 (germline): SGHTA, FQGNSA. With 3 bases removed from V and 4 bases from J, the gap between germline ends came to 10 bases.

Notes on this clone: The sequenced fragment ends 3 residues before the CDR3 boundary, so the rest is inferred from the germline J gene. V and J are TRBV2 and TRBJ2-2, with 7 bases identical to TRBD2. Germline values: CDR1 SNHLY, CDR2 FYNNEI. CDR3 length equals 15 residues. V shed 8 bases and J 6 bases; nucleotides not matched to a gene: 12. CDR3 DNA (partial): TGTGCCAGCGGGGGGGATCTATCAGTAGCCGGGGAG. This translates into CASGGDLSVAGE. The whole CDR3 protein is CASGGDLSVAGELFF.

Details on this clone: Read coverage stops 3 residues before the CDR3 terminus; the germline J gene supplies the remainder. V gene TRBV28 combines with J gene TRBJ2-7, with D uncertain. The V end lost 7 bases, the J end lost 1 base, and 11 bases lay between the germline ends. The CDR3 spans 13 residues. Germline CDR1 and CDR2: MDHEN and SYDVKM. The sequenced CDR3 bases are TGTGCCAGCACCAATCCAATTTCCTACGAG. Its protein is CASTNPISYE. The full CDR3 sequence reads CASTNPISYEQYF. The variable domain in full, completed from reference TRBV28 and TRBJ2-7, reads DVKVTQSSRYLVKRTGEKVFLECVQDMDHENMFWYRQDPGLGLRLIYFSYDVKMKEKGDIPEGYSVSREKKERFSLILESASTNQTSMYLCASTNPISYEQYFGPGTRLTVT.

Here the CDR3 reads CAISESQRANNEQFF. Incomplete CDR3 DNA: TGTGCCATCAGTGAGTCCCAGCGGGCCAACAATGAG. The V and J genes are TRBV10-3 and TRBJ2-1; weak D call: TRBD2 (6 bases). The missing CDR3 end, 3 residues past where the read stops, is filled in from the germline J gene. V shed 0 bases and J shed 5 bases, with 11 bases lying between them. Germline CDR1 reads ENHRY; CDR2 reads SYGVKD. The CDR3 sequence is 15 residues long.

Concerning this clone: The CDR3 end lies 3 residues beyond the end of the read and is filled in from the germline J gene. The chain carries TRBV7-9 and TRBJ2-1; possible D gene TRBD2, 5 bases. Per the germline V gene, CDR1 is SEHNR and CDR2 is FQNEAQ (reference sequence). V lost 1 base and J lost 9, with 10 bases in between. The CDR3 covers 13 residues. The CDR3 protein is CASSLGSGSEQFF. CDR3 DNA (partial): TGTGCCAGCAGCTTAGGGAGCGGAAGTGAG.

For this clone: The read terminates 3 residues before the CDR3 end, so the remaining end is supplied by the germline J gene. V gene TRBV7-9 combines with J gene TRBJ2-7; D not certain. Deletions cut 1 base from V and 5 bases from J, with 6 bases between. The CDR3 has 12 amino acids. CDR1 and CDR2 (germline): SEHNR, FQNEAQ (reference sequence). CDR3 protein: CASSLVVHEQYF. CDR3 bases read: TGTGCCAGCAGCTTAGTAGTCCACGAG.

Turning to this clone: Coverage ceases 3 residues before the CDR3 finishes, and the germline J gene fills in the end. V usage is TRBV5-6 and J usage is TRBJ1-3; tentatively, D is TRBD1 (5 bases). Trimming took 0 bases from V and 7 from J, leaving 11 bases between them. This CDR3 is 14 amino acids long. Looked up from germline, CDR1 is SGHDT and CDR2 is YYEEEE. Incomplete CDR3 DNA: TGTGCCAGCAGCTTGGTAGCACAGGTGAACACC. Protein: CASSLVAQVNT. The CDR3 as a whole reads CASSLVAQVNTIYF. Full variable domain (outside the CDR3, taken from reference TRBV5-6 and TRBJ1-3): DAGVTQSPTHLIKTRGQQVTLRCSPKSGHDTVSWYQQALGQGPQFIFQYYEEEERQRGNFPDRFSGHQFPNYSSELNVNALLLGDSALYLCASSLVAQVNTIYFGEGSWLTVV.

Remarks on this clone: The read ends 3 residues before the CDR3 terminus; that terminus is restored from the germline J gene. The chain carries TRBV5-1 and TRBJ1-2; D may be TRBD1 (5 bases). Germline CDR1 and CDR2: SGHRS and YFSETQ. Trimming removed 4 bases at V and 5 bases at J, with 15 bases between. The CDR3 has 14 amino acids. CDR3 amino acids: CASSLGPQDYGYTF. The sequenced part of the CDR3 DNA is TGCGCCAGCAGCCTGGGACCGCAGGATTATGGC.

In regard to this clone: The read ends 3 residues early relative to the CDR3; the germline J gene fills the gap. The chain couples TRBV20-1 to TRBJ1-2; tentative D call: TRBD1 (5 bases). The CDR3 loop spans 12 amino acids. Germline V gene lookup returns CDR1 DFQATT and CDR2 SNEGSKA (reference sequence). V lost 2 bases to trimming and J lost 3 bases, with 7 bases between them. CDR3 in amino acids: CSARRGDYGYTF. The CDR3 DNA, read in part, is TGCAGTGCTAGAAGGGGCGACTATGGC.

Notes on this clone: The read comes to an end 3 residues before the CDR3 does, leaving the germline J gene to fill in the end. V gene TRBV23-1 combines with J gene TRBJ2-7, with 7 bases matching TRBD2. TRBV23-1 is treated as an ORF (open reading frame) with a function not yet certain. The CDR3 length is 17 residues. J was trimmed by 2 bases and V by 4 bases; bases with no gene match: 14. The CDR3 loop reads CASSPRRDSGYTYEQYF. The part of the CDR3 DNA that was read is TGCGCCAGCAGTCCCCGGAGGGATAGCGGGTATACCTACGAG.

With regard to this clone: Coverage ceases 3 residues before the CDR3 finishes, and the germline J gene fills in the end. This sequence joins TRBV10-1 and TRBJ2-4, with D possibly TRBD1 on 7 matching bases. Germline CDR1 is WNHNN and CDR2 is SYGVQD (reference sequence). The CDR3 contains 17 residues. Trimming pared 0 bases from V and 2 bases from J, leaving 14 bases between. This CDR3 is CASSESWQGGTKNIQYF. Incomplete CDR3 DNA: TGCGCCAGCAGTGAGTCTTGGCAGGGGGGTACCAAAAACATT.

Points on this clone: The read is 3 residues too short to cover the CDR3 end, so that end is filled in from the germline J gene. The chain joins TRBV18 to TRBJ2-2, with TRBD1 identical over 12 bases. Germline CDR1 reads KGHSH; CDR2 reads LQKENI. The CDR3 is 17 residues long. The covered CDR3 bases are TGTGCCAGCTCACCACTTGGGACAGGGGGCTATAATTCACCG. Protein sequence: CASSPLGTGGYNSP. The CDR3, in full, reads CASSPLGTGGYNSPLFF.

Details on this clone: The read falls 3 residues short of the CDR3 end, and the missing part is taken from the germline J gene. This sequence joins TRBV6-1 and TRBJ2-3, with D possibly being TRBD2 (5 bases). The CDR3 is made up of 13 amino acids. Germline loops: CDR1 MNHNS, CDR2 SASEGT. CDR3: CASSDLAQETQYF. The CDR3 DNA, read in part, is TGTGCCAGCAGTGATCTAGCCCAAGAGACG.

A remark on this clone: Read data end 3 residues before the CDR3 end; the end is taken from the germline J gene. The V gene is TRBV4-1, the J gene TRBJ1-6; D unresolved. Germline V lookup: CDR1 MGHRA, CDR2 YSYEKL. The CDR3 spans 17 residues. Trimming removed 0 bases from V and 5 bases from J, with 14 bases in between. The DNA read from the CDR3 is TGCGCCAGCAGCCAAGACCCCCAAGGGTACCATAATTCACCC. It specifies CASSQDPQGYHNSP. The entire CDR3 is CASSQDPQGYHNSPLHF.

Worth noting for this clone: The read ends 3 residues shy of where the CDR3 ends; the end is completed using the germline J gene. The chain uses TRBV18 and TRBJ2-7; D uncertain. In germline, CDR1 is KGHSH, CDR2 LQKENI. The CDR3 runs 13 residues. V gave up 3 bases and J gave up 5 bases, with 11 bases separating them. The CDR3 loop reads CASSPGPWDEQYF. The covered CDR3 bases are TGTGCCAGCTCACCTGGGCCTTGGGACGAG.

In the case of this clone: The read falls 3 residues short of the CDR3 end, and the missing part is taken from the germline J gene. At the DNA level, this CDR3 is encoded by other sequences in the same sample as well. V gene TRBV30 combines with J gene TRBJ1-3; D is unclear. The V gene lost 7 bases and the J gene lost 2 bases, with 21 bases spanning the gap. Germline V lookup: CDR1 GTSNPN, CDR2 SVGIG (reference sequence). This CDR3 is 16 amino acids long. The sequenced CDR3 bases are TGTGCCTACATTCTGACACACACCATCCCTGGAAACACC. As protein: CAYILTHTIPGNT. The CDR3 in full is CAYILTHTIPGNTIYF. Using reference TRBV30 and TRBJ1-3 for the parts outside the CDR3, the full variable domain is SQTIHQWPATLVQPVGSPLSLECTVEGTSNPNLYWYRQAAGRGLQLLFYSVGIGQISSEVPQNLSASRPQDRQFILSSKKLLLSDSGFYLCAYILTHTIPGNTIYFGEGSWLTVV.

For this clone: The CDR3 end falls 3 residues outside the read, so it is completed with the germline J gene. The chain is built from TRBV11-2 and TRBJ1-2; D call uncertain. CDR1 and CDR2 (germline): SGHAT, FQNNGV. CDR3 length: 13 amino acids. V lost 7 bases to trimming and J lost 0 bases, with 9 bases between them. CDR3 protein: CASTSTANYGYTF. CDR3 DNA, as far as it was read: TGTGCCAGCACCTCCACAGCTAACTATGGC. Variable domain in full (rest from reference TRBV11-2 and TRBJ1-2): EAGVAQSPRYKIIEKRQSVAFWCNPISGHATLYWYQQILGQGPKLLIQFQNNGVVDDSQLPKDRFSAERLKGVDSTLKIQPAKLEDSAVYLCASTSTANYGYTFGSGTRLTVV.